Each of the 31 T cell receptor beta chains below was sequenced from the same sample in a study of metastatic and nonmetastatic thyroid tumors. Treatment of any kind had been given to no patient before thyroid surgery. Via MiXCR, TCRdb re-called the PCR reads. Of around 30,000 clones in the sample, approximately 12% were seen once. The sample taken for sequencing was blood. The receptors here all came from a female donor with papillary thyroid cancer or a benign thyroid nodule (not recorded which). Some clones in this sample may be carry-over from other donors' samples.

Ten or more counts support this clone. The chain links TRBV5-1 to TRBJ1-6; D gene unclear. V lost 6 bases, J lost 0 bases, and 13 bases lay in between. The germline V gene encodes CDR1 SGHRS and CDR2 YFSETQ. CDR3 length: 16 residues. The CDR3 here is CASTSGGSSYNSPLHF. The DNA of the CDR3 is TGCGCCAGCACTTCTGGTGGGAGCTCCTATAATTCACCCCTCCACTTT.

This clone was recorded at least ten times. J is TRBJ2-2 and V is TRBV4-1; maybe TRBD1 (6 bases). Trimming shortened V by 1 base and J by 4 bases, and 10 bases separated the two germline ends. CDR3 size: 15 residues. Looked up from germline, CDR1 is MGHRA and CDR2 is YSYEKL. Written as DNA, the CDR3 is TGCGCCAGCAGCCAAGGGCTAGGGGGCACCGGGGAGCTGTTTTTT. The encoded protein is CASSQGLGGTGELFF.

In the case of this clone: This could be a read error, since a much larger clone is one nucleotide away. The V and J genes are TRBV7-3 and TRBJ2-3, with D unclear. Germline loops: CDR1 SGHTA, CDR2 FQGTGA. CDR3 length: 15 amino acids. Between the trimmed V and J ends, which lost 4 bases and 3 bases, there was a span of 14 bases. CDR3 DNA sequence: TGTGCCAGCAGCTCACTCACCCAGCCGACAGATACGCAGTATTTT. This sequence encodes CASSSLTQPTDTQYF.

This clone was seen many times. The gene calls are TRBV4-2 and TRBJ2-1, with 11 bases matching TRBD2. The CDR3 consists of 18 residues. Germline CDR1 is LGHNA and CDR2 is YNFKEQ. V dropped 2 bases and J dropped 6; count of bases not matched to a gene: 12. In nucleotides, the CDR3 is TGTGCCAGCAGCCAACGGACTAGCGGGTTTCTGTTAGGCAATGAGCAGTTCTTC. Amino acid sequence: CASSQRTSGFLLGNEQFF.

In this sample, this clone turned up once. The chain joins TRBV18 to TRBJ2-7; 11 bases are a match to TRBD1. V shed 3 bases and J 4 bases; nucleotides not matched to a gene: 5. This CDR3 is 15 amino acids long. The germline V gene has CDR1 KGHSH and CDR2 LQKENI. The CDR3: CASSPTGQGAYEQYF. The CDR3 DNA reads as TGTGCCAGCTCACCTACAGGACAGGGGGCTTACGAGCAGTACTTC.

A note on this clone: This sequence may be a read error, since a much larger clone differs from it by one base. This rearrangement joins TRBV12-3 or TRBV12-4 to TRBJ2-1; TRBD2 matches 10 bases. V was pared by 1 base and J by 7 bases, with 4 bases of the junction left unmatched. CDR3 length equals 15 residues. The chain's CDR3 is CASSLVSGRVNEQFF. The DNA of the CDR3 is TGTGCCAGCAGTTTAGTCAGCGGGAGGGTGAATGAGCAGTTCTTC.

This clone was observed many times. The V call is TRBV10-3, the J call TRBJ2-7; D unresolved. The germline V and J ends were trimmed by 3 bases and 2 bases, with 11 bases remaining between them. This CDR3 region has 14 residues. CDR1 is ENHRY, CDR2 SYGVKD, per germline. The CDR3 here is CAISDGGWAYEQYF. Written as DNA, the CDR3 is TGTGCCATCAGTGACGGCGGTTGGGCCTACGAGCAGTACTTC.

This clone has ten or more counts. The chain has TRBV11-1 and TRBJ2-7; 7 bases fit TRBD2. There are 17 residues in the CDR3. Trimming at V came to 0 bases and at J to 3 bases, leaving 11 bases not matched to a gene. Germline values: CDR1 SGHAT, CDR2 FQDESV (reference sequence). This CDR3 reads CASSLAKGRETDYEQYF. The CDR3 bases are TGTGCCAGCAGCTTAGCAAAGGGGCGGGAGACGGACTACGAGCAGTACTTC.

Points on this clone: Since a much larger clone is just one base distant, this may be a read error. This chain connects TRBV19 to TRBJ2-5; 10 positions match TRBD1. Germline V lookup: CDR1 LNHDA, CDR2 SQIVND (reference sequence). The CDR3 runs to 13 residues. CDR3: CASNDRGREAQYF. The DNA of the CDR3 is TGTGCCAGTAATGACAGGGGGCGAGAGGCCCAGTACTTC.

This clone was counted many times. The chain has TRBV30 and TRBJ2-6, with 8 bases aligning to TRBD1. The CDR3 runs to 16 residues. Looked up from germline, CDR1 is GTSNPN and CDR2 is SVGIG (reference sequence). Trimming at V came to 4 bases and at J to 0 bases, leaving 5 bases not matched to a gene. The CDR3 loop reads CAWTTGAISGANVLTF. The DNA of the CDR3 is TGTGCCTGGACGACAGGGGCCATCTCTGGGGCCAACGTCCTGACTTTC.

This clone was observed at least ten times. The V gene is TRBV6-1, the J gene TRBJ2-5; 10 bases agree with TRBD2. Unmatched junction bases numbered 4, after V lost 7 bases and J lost 5 bases. The CDR3 covers 13 residues. The germline CDR1 and CDR2 sequences are MNHNS and SASEGT. CDR3 in amino acids: CASKIAGGETQYF. CDR3 sequence (DNA): TGTGCCAGCAAGATAGCGGGAGGCGAGACCCAGTACTTC.

In this sample, this clone turned up many times. V and J are TRBV7-8 and TRBJ2-3; D is perhaps TRBD2 (6 bases). Germline CDR1 is SGHVS and CDR2 is FQNEAQ. This CDR3 spans 17 amino acids. V lost 1 base, J lost 5 bases, and 19 bases lay in between. CDR3 sequence (DNA): TGTGCCAGCAGCTTAGTATATAGCGGTAGAAAGGAAGATACGCAGTATTTT. Amino acids: CASSLVYSGRKEDTQYF.

This chain links TRBV5-6 with TRBJ2-1, with D possibly being TRBD1 (6 bases). This CDR3 has 12 amino acids. V lost 3 bases to trimming and J lost 12 bases, with 13 bases between them. Germline V gene lookup returns CDR1 SGHDT and CDR2 YYEEEE. The CDR3 DNA reads as TGTGCCAGCAGCTCGGACAGTGTTGGGCAGTTCTTC. It yields the protein CASSSDSVGQFF.

This clone was recorded at least ten times. This chain joins TRBV4-2 and TRBJ2-3; tentatively, D is TRBD1 (7 bases). CDR1 is LGHNA, CDR2 YNFKEQ, per germline. Between the trimmed V and J ends, which lost 4 bases and 2 bases, there was a span of 16 bases. The CDR3 runs to 16 residues. The CDR3 loop is CASSPLAGGYTDTQYF. The CDR3 nucleotides read TGTGCCAGCAGCCCCCTGGCAGGGGGGTACACAGATACGCAGTATTTT.

The chain joins TRBV5-4 to TRBJ2-5; TRBD2 aligns across 12 bases. Trimming at V came to 4 bases and at J to 4 bases, leaving 8 bases not matched to a gene. The germline CDR1 and CDR2 sequences are SGHNT and YYREEE (reference sequence). The CDR3 contains 16 residues. CDR3 nucleotide sequence: TGTGCCAGCAGCCAGACTAGCGGGAGCCCCCCAGAGACCCAGTACTTC. Encoded protein: CASSQTSGSPPETQYF.

The table lists this clone with many counts. A much larger clonotype is one base distant, so this may be a read error. J is TRBJ2-3 and V is TRBV27, with TRBD2 matching over 8 bases. This CDR3 comprises 17 residues. Germline CDR1 reads MNHEY; CDR2 reads SMNVEV (reference sequence). CDR3 amino acids: CASSKLDGRAGTGTQYF. The CDR3 region has the DNA TGTGCCAGCAGTAAGCTGGACGGGAGGGCCGGAACAGGTACGCAGTATTTT.

This clone was seen ten or more times. This chain connects TRBV4-2 to TRBJ1-1, with 7 nucleotides matching TRBD1. This CDR3 spans 15 amino acids. Germline-derived CDR1 and CDR2 are LGHNA and YNFKEQ. The V gene end was trimmed by 5 bases and the J gene end by 1 base; junction bases not matched to a gene: 7. The CDR3 DNA reads TGTGCCAGCAGCATCCAGGGACAGCCGAACACTGAAGCTTTCTTT. It is translated as CASSIQGQPNTEAFF.

This clone was seen at least ten times. The chain recombines TRBV28 with TRBJ1-5; D gene ambiguous. Per the germline V gene, CDR1 is MDHEN and CDR2 is SYDVKM. V dropped 3 bases and J dropped 3 bases, with 3 bases sitting between them. The CDR3 is 12 residues long. CDR3 in amino acids: CASSFLNQPQHF. In nucleotides, the CDR3 is TGTGCCAGCAGTTTCCTCAATCAGCCCCAGCATTTT.

This clone was seen at least ten times. This chain links TRBV11-2 with TRBJ2-4; TRBD2 aligns across 13 bases. Per germline, CDR1 SGHAT and CDR2 FQNNGV. After removal of 4 bases from V and 2 bases from J, the junction contained 2 bases not matched to a gene. The CDR3 contains 16 residues. The CDR3 region is CASSWGLAGPKNIQYF. For the CDR3, the DNA is TGTGCCAGCAGCTGGGGACTAGCGGGGCCCAAAAACATTCAGTACTTC.

There are a few counts of this clone. The junction departs from the called germline gene at one end, perhaps through a read error. The chain employs TRBV2 and TRBJ1-1; D remains unclear. Germline lookup yields CDR1 SNHLY and CDR2 FYNNEI. The CDR3 spans 15 residues. CDR3 residues: CASSANFVRNTEAFF. Here the CDR3 DNA reads TGTGCCAGCAGTGCCAACTTTGTGAGGAACACTGAAGCCTTCTTT.

This clone appeared a few times. The V and J genes are TRBV7-9 and TRBJ2-5; D gene unclear. The CDR3 contains 14 residues. Germline V gene sequence: CDR1 SEHNR, CDR2 FQNEAQ (reference sequence). The germline V and J ends were trimmed by 0 bases and 5 bases, with 10 bases remaining between them. The CDR3 coding sequence is TGTGCCAGCAGCTTAGCCGATTACTCGGAGACCCAGTACTTC. Translation gives CASSLADYSETQYF.

A note on this clone: The germline gene is not matched at one end of the junction; a read error may be the cause. This chain joins TRBV28 and TRBJ2-3; TRBD2 is a possible D gene (5 bases). Germline CDR1 and CDR2: MDHEN and SYDVKM. The CDR3 is 14 amino acids. The CDR3 loop reads CAGSGRGSTDTQYF. The DNA of the CDR3 is TGTGCCGGATCAGGACGGGGAAGTACAGATACACAGTATTTT.

This clone was observed at least ten times. The V call is TRBV19, the J call TRBJ2-1, with D uncertain. From germline, CDR1 is LNHDA and CDR2 SQIVND (reference sequence). This CDR3 contains 14 residues. The V end was cut by 3 bases, the J end by 5 bases, with 11 bases between. CDR3 sequence (DNA): TGTGCCAGTAGTATCCTGGGCCAGAACAATGAGCAGTTCTTC. Its translation is CASSILGQNNEQFF.

This clone has at least ten counts. This chain links TRBV27 with TRBJ1-2, with D perhaps matching TRBD1 (6 bases). V lost 5 bases and J 4 bases, leaving 17 bases between the germline ends. CDR1 is MNHEY and CDR2 is SMNVEV in the germline V gene (reference sequence). The CDR3 runs to 15 residues. This CDR3 reads CASSRSSQGPYGYTF. The CDR3, as DNA: TGTGCCAGCAGTCGGTCTTCACAGGGTCCCTATGGCTACACCTTC.

This clone was observed many times. V and J are TRBV12-5 and TRBJ1-1; D is uncertain. V lost 5 bases to trimming and J lost 6 bases, with 16 bases between them. Germline loops: CDR1 LGHNT, CDR2 FRNRAP. The CDR3 length is 14 residues. For the CDR3, the DNA is TGTGCTAGTGGTCTCCTTGCCCTCAAGTCTGAAGCTTTCTTT. It yields the protein CASGLLALKSEAFF. Based on the CDR3 plus reference TRBV12-5 and TRBJ1-1, the full variable domain is DARVTQTPRHKVTEMGQEVTMRCQPILGHNTVFWYRQTMMQGLELLAYFRNRAPLDDSGMPKDRFSAEMPDATLATLKIQPSEPRDSAVYFCASGLLALKSEAFFGQGTRLTVV.

This clone came up many times. The CDR3 DNA reads as TGTGCCAGCAGTTACGGAGAGACCCAGTACTTC. Its protein product is CASSYGETQYF. The chain has TRBV6-6 and TRBJ2-5; D is unresolved. This CDR3 has 11 residues. Per germline, CDR1 MNHNY and CDR2 SVGAGI (reference sequence). Trimming took 2 bases from V and 4 from J, leaving 2 bases between them.

This chain links TRBV20-1 with TRBJ1-2, with D unresolved. Trimming left V 2 bases short and J 0 bases short, with 10 bases between. Germline loops: CDR1 DFQATT, CDR2 SNEGSKA (reference sequence). The CDR3 runs 14 residues. The CDR3 DNA sequence: TGCAGTGCTAGACAGCCCAGTACTAACTATGGCTACACCTTC. This translates into CSARQPSTNYGYTF.

This clone was counted only a few times. V and J are TRBV30 and TRBJ2-1; TRBD2 matches at 7 bases. The length of the CDR3 is 14 residues. Germline lookup yields CDR1 GTSNPN and CDR2 SVGIG (reference sequence). V was clipped by 5 bases and J by 8 bases; unmatched bases: 12. Here the CDR3 reads CAWGGERDWDEQFF. CDR3 DNA sequence: TGTGCCTGGGGGGGAGAGCGGGATTGGGATGAGCAGTTCTTC.

The chain joins TRBV20-1 to TRBJ1-6; no definite D call. V gave up 2 bases and J gave up 5 bases, with 10 bases separating them. The CDR3 has 14 amino acids. CDR1 is DFQATT and CDR2 is SNEGSKA in the germline V gene (reference sequence). CDR3 amino acids: CSARTIWDNSPLHF. The CDR3 coding sequence is TGCAGTGCTAGAACTATTTGGGATAATTCACCCCTCCACTTT.

This clone was detected ten times or more. V and J are TRBV20-1 and TRBJ2-1, with D unclear. Looked up from germline, CDR1 is DFQATT and CDR2 is SNEGSKA (reference sequence). CDR3 length: 12 residues. V was trimmed by 5 bases and J by 10 bases, leaving 15 bases between them. CDR3 nucleotides: TGCAGTGCTTACATGAGAACGGTCGAGCAGTTCTTC. Its translation is CSAYMRTVEQFF.

There are many counts of this clone. CDR3 sequence: CATDLQPMSSYEQYF. CDR3 bases: TGTGCCACCGACCTACAGCCTATGAGCTCCTACGAGCAGTACTTC. The chain joins TRBV24-1 to TRBJ2-7; no clear D. This CDR3 has 15 amino acids. CDR1 is KGHDR and CDR2 is SFDVKD in the germline V gene. The ends were cut back, 9 bases at V and 0 bases at J, with 17 bases in the middle.